Detailed here is one T cell receptor (beta chain). The antigen is unknown. This sample was included in a study of shared clonotypes between healthy human individuals. Overall study findings and caveats: Rarefaction analysis demonstrated incomplete sorted-subset sequencing notwithstanding large depth.

Here immunoSEQ multiplex PCR was the method, and the copy in TCRdb shows in-frame clones only, minus some. The sample shows hundreds of thousands of clones, about 97% of them seen only once. CDR1 DFQATT and CDR2 SNEGSKA come from the germline V gene (reference sequence). The CDR3 extends over 10 amino acids. With V trimmed by 4 bases and J by 15 bases, 3 bases remained unmatched. The clonotype was recovered from a woman aged 30 to 39 in good health. The V and J genes are TRBV20-1 and TRBJ2-1; 10 bases line up with TRBD2. The sequenced sample consisted of naive CD4+ T cells sorted from blood. The subset: CD45RA+ positively selected. In nucleotides, the CDR3 is TGCAGTGCTACTAGCGGGAGTACGTTCTTC. The encoded protein is CSATSGSTFF.